Each of the 2 T cell receptor beta chains below was sequenced from the same sample in a study of Ad26.COV2.S vaccination and SARS-CoV-2 variants. Treatment indicated: over 15 received Ad26.COV2.S at low or high dose, single or two shots; roughly five received placebo; per-sample allocation not given. Collection of the samples took place on day 63 after the first injection of vaccine or placebo. Libraries were prepared by immunoSEQ multiplex PCR; TCRdb keeps only in-frame clonotypes and omits some of them. The sample consists of about 320,000 clones, just over 85% of them appearing once. Sample: peripheral blood, taken in a trial of Ad26.COV2.S vaccine versus placebo. The origin of the receptors is a person between 18 and 65 years old who received the Ad26.COV2.S COVID-19 vaccine or a placebo.

This clone has just a few counts. The chain couples TRBV2 to TRBJ1-1; unclear D gene. The CDR3 totals 13 residues. Germline-derived CDR1 and CDR2 are SNHLY and FYNNEI. Trimming shortened V by 5 bases and J by 0 bases, and 7 bases separated the two germline ends. The chain's CDR3 is CASSFTLNTEAFF. CDR3 in DNA: TGTGCCAGCAGTTTTACACTGAACACTGAAGCTTTCTTT.

This clone was counted between two and nine times. This chain links TRBV18 with TRBJ1-3; TRBD1 agrees at 9 bases. Germline CDR1 and CDR2: KGHSH and LQKENI. The CDR3 runs to 17 residues. V shed 6 bases, J shed 0 bases, and the junction held 9 bases outside the gene matches. The CDR3 nucleotides read TGTGCCAGCTCCCCGAGCGGGACAGGGAGCTCTGGAAACACCATATATTTT. It yields the protein CASSPSGTGSSGNTIYF.